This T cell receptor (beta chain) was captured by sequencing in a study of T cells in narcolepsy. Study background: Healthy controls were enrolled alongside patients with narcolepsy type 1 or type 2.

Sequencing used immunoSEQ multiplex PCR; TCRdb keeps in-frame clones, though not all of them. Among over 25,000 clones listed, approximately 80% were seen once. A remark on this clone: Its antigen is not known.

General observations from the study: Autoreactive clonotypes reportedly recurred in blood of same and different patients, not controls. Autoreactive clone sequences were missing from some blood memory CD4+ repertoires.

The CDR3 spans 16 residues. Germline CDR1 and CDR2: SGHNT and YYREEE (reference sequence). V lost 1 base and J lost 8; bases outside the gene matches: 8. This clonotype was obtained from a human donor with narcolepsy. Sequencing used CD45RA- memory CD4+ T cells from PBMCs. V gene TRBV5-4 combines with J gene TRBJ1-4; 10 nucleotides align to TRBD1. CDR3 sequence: CASSLKGQGLREKLFF. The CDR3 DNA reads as TGTGCCAGCAGCTTGAAGGGACAGGGGCTTAGGGAAAAACTGTTTTTT.